The entry below describes one T cell receptor beta chain. No cognate antigen has been identified for it. The sample holds no much larger clone one base away, and base qualities are not on file. The data belong to a study of a mutant IDH1 vaccine in newly diagnosed glioma (dated by TCRdb to about 2021). The study in broad terms: Vaccination started 4-6 weeks after radiotherapy alone, or was given together with temozolomide cycles in the groups whose treatment included chemotherapy. Of the approximately 33 treated patients, roughly 62% were male and approximately 40% were female, and the mean age was around 40 years. Prior to enrollment, standard therapy consisting of radiotherapy alone, temozolomide alone, or radiochemotherapy with temozolomide had been administered to patients, with the combination being received by most patients. Visit V12 was the week-35 safety follow-up and visit V13 was the week-47 end of study. Peripheral blood samples were drawn at six visits, namely V03 (baseline), V05, V07, V10, V12 and V13. For exploratory analyses, 25 treated patients had longitudinal TCRB deep sequencing done wherever samples were available.

Points the paper makes about the study in general: Vaccine-induced immune responses across multiple MHC alleles were detected in 93.3% of patients. Selection of PBMC samples for TCRB deep sequencing was based on availability. According to the authors, sample limitations meant that analyses of patient blood samples could not be reproduced. Changes in the top peripheral T cell clonotypes picked up by TCRB sequencing did not appear to be linked to pseudoprogression.

The time point label on this specimen signifies: week 47, end of study. A 20-mer mutant IDH1 peptide at 300 micrograms in Montanide made up each vaccine dose, which was injected subcutaneously together with topical imiquimod. Patients were given eight vaccinations, in weeks 1, 3, 5, 7, 11, 15, 19 and 23, which matched visits V03 through V10. All donors had newly diagnosed IDH1-mutant astrocytomas of WHO grade 3 or 4 that showed loss of nuclear ATRX. The samples were drawn from NOA16, a multicentre, single-arm, open-label phase I trial in Germany that tested a mutant IDH1 peptide vaccine in humans for the first time. Genomic DNA for TCRB sequencing was extracted from EDTA blood using the DNeasy Blood and Tissue Kit. Library preparation employed the immunoSEQ multiplex PCR assay. Following the manufacturer's protocol, the hsTCRB Kit was used to amplify rearranged TCR beta chain sequences. An Illumina MiSeq was used to sequence the TCRB libraries. Under the source paper's analysis protocol: Demultiplexing, trimming and gene mapping were performed with the kit vendor's proprietary platform. This is the immuneACCESS table as TCRdb keeps it, with only in-frame sequences that have V and J called. A part of the clones is gone; compared with another copy, unresolved V genes explain less than half, and the rest is unexplained. D and trimming come from the DNA, and the V and J calls and clone size come from that table. The sample table lists 77,000 or so clones, approximately 80% of them with a count of one. Of the sample, roughly 5.2% is held by the ten largest clones.

Its CDR3 holds 15 amino acids, cysteine through phenylalanine. CDR3 DNA only is kept here, 45 bases in frame from base 1. CDR1 and CDR2 are drawn from the germline V gene (reference sequence): GTSNPN, SVGIG. V sheds 3 bases and J sheds 0 bases, leaving 13 bases between their ends. This chain is built from TRBV30 and TRBJ2-3; the D region possibly corresponds to TRBD2 (5 bases align). This receptor was taken from a man aged 35-49 years with glioma. Sequencing was performed on PBMCs, taken from a glioma patient whose treatment included an IDH1 peptide vaccine. The CDR3 reads as follows: CAWRRVERSTDTQYF. The DNA reads TGTGCCTGGAGAAGGGTCGAGCGGAGCACAGATACGCAGTATTTT.